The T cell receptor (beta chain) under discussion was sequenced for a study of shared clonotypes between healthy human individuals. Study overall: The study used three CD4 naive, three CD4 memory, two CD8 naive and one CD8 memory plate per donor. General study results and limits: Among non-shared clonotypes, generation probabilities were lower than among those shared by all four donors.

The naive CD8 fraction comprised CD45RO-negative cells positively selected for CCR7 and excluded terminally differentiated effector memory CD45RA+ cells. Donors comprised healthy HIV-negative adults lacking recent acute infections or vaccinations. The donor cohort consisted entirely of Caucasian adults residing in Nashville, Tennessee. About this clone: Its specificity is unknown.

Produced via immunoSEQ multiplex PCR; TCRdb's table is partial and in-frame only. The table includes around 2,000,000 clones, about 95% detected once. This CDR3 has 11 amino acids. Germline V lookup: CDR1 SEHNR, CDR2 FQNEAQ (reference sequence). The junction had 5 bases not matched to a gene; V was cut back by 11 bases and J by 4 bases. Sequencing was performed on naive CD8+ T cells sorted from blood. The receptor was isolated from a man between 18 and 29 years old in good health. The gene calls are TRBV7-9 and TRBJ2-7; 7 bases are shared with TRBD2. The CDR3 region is CAAGVDYEQYF. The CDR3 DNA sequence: TGTGCCGCGGGGGTTGATTACGAGCAGTACTTC. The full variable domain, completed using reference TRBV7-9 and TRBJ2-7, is DTGVSQNPRHKITKRGQNVTFRCDPISEHNRLYWYRQTLGQGPEFLTYFQNEAQLEKSRLLSDRFSAERPKGSFSTLEIQRTEQGDSAMYLCAAGVDYEQYFGPGTRLTVT.